This T cell receptor (beta chain) appears in the sequencing data of a study of blood T cells in healthy people across ages. This clonotype was observed once. The authors ran a second PCR of about 7 to 12 cycles using a sample-barcoded 5' primer and a J-beta primer mix. TCRdb independently ran MiXCR on the 5' RACE reads; one entry per CDR3 protein. The table has roughly 1,100,000 distinct CDR3 sequences, about 25% seen once. Trimming took 6 bases from V and 1 from J, leaving 11 bases between them. Germline CDR1 and CDR2: DFQATT and SNEGSKA (reference sequence). The CDR3 loop spans 13 amino acids. This sample was shared with a second study, whose subject was T cells of mothers and their children. That publication notes: Each mother yielded more than 8.5 million TCR beta CDR3 reads. Each child yielded some 3 million reads.

The chain recombines TRBV20-1 with TRBJ2-3, with D unresolved. Input material: blood. This TCR came from a girl under 10 years old in good health. CDR3 sequence reads: CSAAPPGTDTQYF. The DNA for the CDR3 is TGCAGTGCGGCCCCCCCGGGCACAGATACGCAGTATTTT.